A single sample gave rise to the 12 T cell receptor beta chains below, sequenced in a study of shared clonotypes between healthy human individuals. Method: immunoSEQ multiplex PCR; TCRdb's copy keeps in-frame clones and lacks some. Here the sample spans about 2.4 million clones, 80% to 95% being singletons. Input material: naive CD4+ T cells from PBMCs. Subset of the sample: CD45RA+ positively selected. The source is a man in his late teens or twenties in good health. Some clones in this sample may be carry-over from other donors' samples.

This clone was picked up one time. J is TRBJ1-3 and V is TRBV9; D not certain. Germline assignment: CDR1 SGDLS and CDR2 YYNGEE. V was cut by 0 bases and J by 1 base, with 14 bases left in between. The CDR3 runs to 17 residues. The CDR3 loop is CASSVEVDALSGNTIYF. The DNA of the CDR3 is TGTGCCAGCAGCGTAGAGGTGGACGCTTTGTCTGGAAACACCATATATTTT. The full variable domain, completed using reference TRBV9 and TRBJ1-3, is DSGVTQTPKHLITATGQRVTLRCSPRSGDLSVYWYQQSLDQGLQFLIQYYNGEERAKGNILERFSAQQFPDLHSELNLSSLELGDSALYFCASSVEVDALSGNTIYFGEGSWLTVV.

V and J are TRBV11-2 and TRBJ2-6; the D gene could be TRBD1 or TRBD2 (5 bases each). CDR1 and CDR2 (germline): SGHAT, FQNNGV. This CDR3 is built from 18 residues. V was cut by 5 bases and J by 1 base, with 18 bases left in between. CDR3 DNA sequence: TGTGCCAGCAGCCCGCGAACGGGACGCATTTCTGGGGCCAACGTCCTGACTTTC. Protein product: CASSPRTGRISGANVLTF.

The V and J genes are TRBV7-9 and TRBJ1-2, with 8 bases matching TRBD1. The trim removed 4 bases at V and 3 bases at J, leaving 16 bases unmatched. The V gene's germline CDR1 is SEHNR and CDR2 FQNEAQ (reference sequence). The CDR3 consists of 18 residues. The DNA for the CDR3 is TGTGCCAGCAGCTCCCCCCGGGACAGGCCTATACCAGACTATGGCTACACCTTC. This translates into CASSSPRDRPIPDYGYTF.

The chain's CDR3 is CASTPQGSTYEQYF. The CDR3 bases are TGTGCCAGCACCCCTCAGGGGTCGACCTACGAGCAGTACTTC. The genes are TRBV5-6 and TRBJ2-7; perhaps TRBD1 as D (6 bases). The V gene lost 6 bases and the J gene lost 2 bases, with 15 bases spanning the gap. Germline V gene lookup returns CDR1 SGHDT and CDR2 YYEEEE. There are 14 residues in the CDR3.

V is TRBV7-3 and J is TRBJ2-1, with 10 positions matching TRBD2. Trimming at V came to 5 bases and at J to 15 bases, leaving 10 bases not matched to a gene. There are 13 residues in the CDR3. CDR1 is SGHTA and CDR2 is FQGTGA in the germline V gene. The DNA for the CDR3 is TGTGCCAGCAGCGCCCAGACTAGCGGGCCCTCGTTCTTC. Translating gives CASSAQTSGPSFF.

The rearrangement uses TRBV19 and TRBJ2-7, with 8 bases identical to TRBD1. CDR3 length: 15 amino acids. Germline CDR1 is LNHDA and CDR2 is SQIVND (reference sequence). The ends lost 5 bases at V and 0 bases at J; junction bases unmatched: 6. CDR3 DNA: TGTGCCAGTAGTGACAGGGGCTTAAGCTCCTACGAGCAGTACTTC. Translating it yields CASSDRGLSSYEQYF.

The chain employs TRBV27 and TRBJ1-5; no reliable D call. The germline gives CDR1 MNHEY, CDR2 SMNVEV (reference sequence). There are 14 residues in the CDR3. Trimming cost V 2 bases and J 10 bases, with 15 bases left between them. The CDR3: CASSLEGRWSPQHF. Written as DNA, the CDR3 is TGTGCCAGCAGTTTAGAGGGTAGATGGTCTCCCCAGCATTTT.

This sequence joins TRBV15 and TRBJ1-2; no firm D call. Trimming left V 1 base short and J 5 bases short, with 8 bases between. The germline V gene has CDR1 LNHNV and CDR2 YYDKDF (reference sequence). CDR3 length equals 13 residues. The CDR3 is CATSRVREYGYTF. CDR3 DNA sequence: TGTGCCACCAGCAGAGTTCGGGAATATGGCTACACCTTC. The full variable domain, its missing parts supplied by reference TRBV15 and TRBJ1-2, is DAMVIQNPRYQVTQFGKPVTLSCSQTLNHNVMYWYQQKSSQAPKLLFHYYDKDFNNEADTPDNFQSRRPNTSFCFLDIRSPGLGDTAMYLCATSRVREYGYTFGSGTRLTVV.

This clone was detected only once. V gene TRBV29-1 combines with J gene TRBJ2-3; D gene unclear. V was shortened by 0 bases and J by 7 bases, with 5 bases between the two germline ends. CDR1 is SQVTM and CDR2 is ANQGSEA in the germline V gene. This CDR3 region has 11 residues. Here the CDR3 DNA reads TGCAGCGTTGAAGAAAGGCATACGCAGTATTTT. It translates to CSVEERHTQYF.

The genes are TRBV19 and TRBJ1-2, with D unclear. CDR1 LNHDA and CDR2 SQIVND come from the germline V gene (reference sequence). This CDR3 has 15 amino acids. Trimming cost V 5 bases and J 0 bases, with 13 bases left between them. As DNA, the CDR3 is TGTGCCAGTAGTCACTCCTGGGGAGCTAACTATGGCTACACCTTC. It codes for CASSHSWGANYGYTF.

Only one count was recorded for this clone. This chain uses TRBV5-4 with TRBJ1-2; D uncertain. V dropped 4 bases and J dropped 3 bases, with 16 bases sitting between them. The CDR3 is made up of 15 amino acids. Looked up from germline, CDR1 is SGHNT and CDR2 is YYREEE (reference sequence). CDR3 in DNA: TGTGCCAGCAGCCTTACGGGAAAGGTGGACTATGGCTACACCTTC. Amino acids: CASSLTGKVDYGYTF. Supplemented by reference TRBV5-4 and TRBJ1-2, the full variable domain reads ETGVTQSPTHLIKTRGQQVTLRCSSQSGHNTVSWYQQALGQGPQFIFQYYREEENGRGNFPPRFSGLQFPNYSSELNVNALELDDSALYLCASSLTGKVDYGYTFGSGTRLTVV.

The rearrangement uses TRBV5-1 and TRBJ2-2; D gene uncertain. The length of the CDR3 is 15 residues. Germline V gene sequence: CDR1 SGHRS, CDR2 YFSETQ. V was shortened by 2 bases and J by 6 bases, with 14 bases between the two germline ends. The CDR3 region has the DNA TGCGCCAGCAGCTTTAACTGGGGTTCCGCCGGGGAGCTGTTTTTT. Translating gives CASSFNWGSAGELFF.